This passage covers 3 T cell receptor beta chains from one sample sequenced in a study of cytomegalovirus exposure and HLA in healthy donors. Method: immunoSEQ multiplex PCR; TCRdb's copy keeps in-frame clones and lacks some. The sample has 150,000 to 200,000 clones, 65% to 90% seen once; the top ten hold 13%. The sequencing sample was made of PBMCs. The receptors derive from a woman younger than 45 in good health and CMV-seropositive.

With regard to this clone: The junction and the germline gene differ at one end; a read error may be behind it. The chain is built from TRBV7-7 and TRBJ2-2, with TRBD2 matching over 12 bases. The germline gives CDR1 SSHAT, CDR2 FNYEAQ (reference sequence). This CDR3 has 17 residues. Here the CDR3 reads CASSLDTSGRYTGELFF. CDR3 DNA: TGTGCTAGCAGCTTGGACACTAGCGGGAGGTATACCGGGGAGCTGTTTTTT. The full variable domain, rest sourced from reference TRBV7-7 and TRBJ2-2, is GAGVSQSPRYKVTKRGQDVTLRCDPISSHATLYWYQQALGQGPEFLTYFNYEAQPDKSGLPSDRFSAERPEGSISTLTIQRTEQRDSAMYRCASSLDTSGRYTGELFFGEGSRLTVL.

To note about this clone: At one end, the junction sequence differs from germline, possibly due to a read error. The rearrangement joins TRBV5-1 to TRBJ1-4, with D hard to call. From germline, CDR1 is SGHRS and CDR2 YFSETQ. This CDR3 region has 12 residues. The CDR3 here is CASSLADGDLNF. The CDR3, as DNA: TGCGCCAGCAGCTTGGCTGACGGGGATTTAAATTTT. The variable domain in full, with the rest retrieved from reference TRBV5-1 and TRBJ1-4, is KAGVTQTPRYLIKTRGQQVTLSCSPISGHRSVSWYQQTPGQGLQFLFEYFSETQRNKGNFPGRFSGRQFSNSRSEMNVSTLELGDSALYLCASSLADGDLNFGSGTQLSVL.

Concerning this clone itself: An end of the junction differs from the germline gene, which may be a read error. The rearrangement uses TRBV2 and TRBJ1-2; 8 bases map to TRBD1. The CDR3 contains 16 residues. The germline gives CDR1 SNHLY, CDR2 FYNNEI. CDR3 amino acids: CASSPRPTGGNDGYTF. In DNA form, the CDR3 reads TGTGCCAGCAGTCCCCGACCTACAGGGGGTAACGATGGCTACACCTTC.